This is a list of T cell receptor beta chains from one sample in a study of T cell repertoires in cytomegalovirus infection. MiXCR, run by TCRdb on the reads, gives a single entry per CDR3 protein. This table has some 700,000 distinct CDR3 sequences, under 40% appearing once. Specimen: PBMCs. Every receptor here comes from a human donor in good health (CMV status not recorded). Some clones in this sample may be carry-over from other donors' samples. CDR3s include the opening cysteine and the closing phenylalanine or tryptophan. The D gene is left open where the match is weak. Clone sizes are given selectively: once, few, many, or a class where the clone is expanded.

.,TRBJ2-2,.,TRBV4-2,TGTGCCAGCAGCCCACGGACTGCGGGACGACAGAACACCGGGGAGCTGTTTTTT,CASSPRTAGRQNTGELFF
TRBD2,TRBJ2-2,many,TRBV7-8,TGTGCCAGCAGCCCTGGCGCGGGAGATAACGGGGAGCTGTTTTTT,CASSPGAGDNGELFF
TRBD1,TRBJ2-7,.,TRBV6-2/TRBV6-3,TGTGCCAGCAGGAGGGGGCCCGCCTGGGAGCAGTACTTC,CASRRGPAWEQYF
TRBD2,TRBJ2-6,few,TRBV6-8,TGTGCCATCGGGAGGCAGACCTCTGGGGCCAACGTCCTGACTTTC,CAIGRQTSGANVLTF
.,TRBJ2-2,.,TRBV19,TGTGCCAGTAGTATACGTGGCGCCGGGGAGCTGTTTTTT,CASSIRGAGELFF
.,TRBJ1-2,.,TRBV18,TGTGCCAGCTCACCACCGGGGTTCGCCTATGGCTACACCTTC,CASSPPGFAYGYTF
TRBD2,TRBJ2-3,many,TRBV7-8,TGTGCCAGCAGCACAATAAAGCGGGAGGAGGGCACAGATACGCAGTATTTT,CASSTIKREEGTDTQYF
TRBD2,TRBJ2-3,few,TRBV12-3/TRBV12-4,TGTGCCAGCAGGGGACTAGCGAGAGATACGCAGTATTTT,CASRGLARDTQYF
.,TRBJ2-7,few,TRBV28,TGTGCCAGCAGTGATTGGGACGGAGGGGAGCAGTACTTC,CASSDWDGGEQYF
.,TRBJ2-7,.,TRBV5-4,TGTGCCAGCAGCTTTTCAGGGGAGGGAAGCGAGCAGTACTTC,CASSFSGEGSEQYF
TRBD1,TRBJ1-2,.,TRBV7-2,TGTGCCAGTTGCTCGGACAGGGGGAATTATGGCTACACCTTC,CASCSDRGNYGYTF
.,TRBJ1-6,few,TRBV12-3/TRBV12-4,TGTGCCAGCAGCCTCAAGGCGGTCGATTCACCCCTCCACTTT,CASSLKAVDSPLHF
.,TRBJ1-1,.,TRBV5-3,TGTGCCAGCAAACAGGAGATGAACACTGAAGCTTTCTTT,CASKQEMNTEAFF
TRBD1,TRBJ2-7,.,TRBV28,TGTGCCAGCAGTACCCGCAGGGGGCCGCCTTCCTACGAGCAGTACTTC,CASSTRRGPPSYEQYF
TRBD2,TRBJ2-1,once,TRBV7-3,TGTGCCAGCAGCTATAGGAGTAGCGGGGGGGACAATGACCAGTTCTTC,CASSYRSSGGDNDQFF
.,TRBJ2-2,.,TRBV7-6,TGTGCCACCAGAGGGGGGGGTAACACCGGGGAGCTGTTTTTT,CATRGGGNTGELFF
.,TRBJ2-1,once,TRBV2,TGTGCCAGCAATAACAGGGTAGCCGATGAGCAGTTCTTC,CASNNRVADEQFF
TRBD2,TRBJ2-3,few,TRBV19,TGTGCCAGTAGTAGGATAGCGGGAGGGCCCGCAGATACGCAGTATTTT,CASSRIAGGPADTQYF
TRBD2,TRBJ2-3,.,TRBV27,TGTGCCAGCAGTTTATACGCGGGGGGGCCTCCAGGTACGCAGTATTTT,CASSLYAGGPPGTQYF
TRBD2,TRBJ2-1,.,TRBV7-2,TGTGCCAGCAGCCAAACTAGCGGGGGGCACAATGAGCAGTTCTTC,CASSQTSGGHNEQFF
.,TRBJ2-1,many,TRBV20-1,TGCAGTGCGCACCGCCCCGACAGGAGCGATGAGCAGTTCTTC,CSAHRPDRSDEQFF
TRBD1,TRBJ1-2,many,TRBV7-2,TGTGCCAGCAGCCGGCAGACAGGGGCTAACTATGGCTACACCTTC,CASSRQTGANYGYTF
TRBD1,TRBJ2-5,few,TRBV20-1,TGCAGTGCAGACAGGGCCTACCAAGAGACCCAGTACTTC,CSADRAYQETQYF
.,TRBJ1-5,.,TRBV19,TGTGCCAGTAGTATAGAGACATTCTATAGCAATCAGCCCCAGCATTTT,CASSIETFYSNQPQHF
.,TRBJ2-2,few,TRBV5-4,TGTGCCAGCAGCTTGAGAAGGGCTGGCGGGGAGCTGTTTTTT,CASSLRRAGGELFF
.,TRBJ1-4,few,TRBV4-1,TGCGCCAGCAGCCCCCTTATCTCGGCGGCGAATGAAAAACTGTTTTTT,CASSPLISAANEKLFF